The rows below give T cell receptor beta chains drawn from one sample of a study of blood T cell repertoires in COVID-19. Profiling relied on immunoSEQ multiplex PCR, and the TCRdb table lists in-frame clones only, not all of them. The data contain approximately 72,000 clones, 86% of them singletons. Sequencing used peripheral blood. The receptors were sampled from an older woman with acute or convalescent COVID-19. Both conserved end residues are part of each CDR3. D genes are given only for firm matches. For some rows the clone size is stated as once, few or many, or as a class when expanded; others skip it.

clone_size,j_call,v_call,d_call,cdr3_aa,cdr3_nt
-,TRBJ1-5,TRBV12-3/TRBV12-4,-,CASRLRRAPQHF,TGTGCCAGCCGACTTAGGAGAGCGCCCCAGCATTTT
-,TRBJ2-7,TRBV5-4,TRBD1,CASSSSGTGYEQYF,TGTGCCAGCAGCAGCTCCGGGACAGGCTACGAGCAGTACTTC
-,TRBJ2-7,TRBV3-1/TRBV3-2,-,CASSRQHYEQYF,TGTGCCAGCAGCCGACAGCACTACGAGCAGTACTTC
once,TRBJ2-7,TRBV28,-,CASSTPGASYEQYF,TGTGCCAGCAGTACCCCGGGAGCATCCTACGAGCAGTACTTC
-,TRBJ1-3,TRBV10-3,TRBD1,CAISVTGAYGNTIYF,TGTGCCATCAGTGTTACAGGGGCCTATGGAAACACCATATATTTT
-,TRBJ1-5,TRBV23-1,TRBD1,CASSQPKDRVSNQPQHF,TGCGCCAGCAGTCAACCTAAAGACAGGGTATCCAATCAGCCCCAGCATTTT
-,TRBJ2-3,TRBV24-1,-,CATSETNLDTQYF,TGTGCCACCAGTGAAACTAACTTGGATACGCAGTATTTT
-,TRBJ2-7,TRBV13,-,CASSHSRGAFSGEQYF,TGTGCCAGCAGTCACTCCCGGGGGGCCTTTTCGGGGGAGCAGTACTTC
-,TRBJ2-6,TRBV10-2,-,CASSPSAGANVLTF,TGCGCCAGCTCGCCCAGTGCTGGGGCCAACGTCCTGACTTTC
once,TRBJ2-1,TRBV6-6,-,CASSYGAINNEQFF,TGTGCCAGCAGTTACGGGGCGATCAACAATGAGCAGTTCTTC
-,TRBJ2-3,TRBV10-3,TRBD2,CATLAGASTDTQYF,TGTGCCACCTTAGCGGGGGCGTCCACAGATACGCAGTATTTT
-,TRBJ2-3,TRBV7-2,-,CASSLQGSPTDTQYF,TGTGCCAGCAGCTTGCAGGGGTCACCCACAGATACGCAGTATTTT
-,TRBJ2-2,TRBV25-1,-,CASSPQDGLNTGELFF,TGTGCCAGCAGTCCACAGGACGGCCTGAACACCGGGGAGCTGTTTTTT
-,TRBJ1-5,TRBV12-5,-,CASGLDGWASNQPQHF,TGTGCTAGTGGTTTGGATGGGTGGGCGAGCAATCAGCCCCAGCATTTT
-,TRBJ2-3,TRBV10-3,-,CAIGAGSPTDTQYF,TGTGCCATCGGGGCAGGGTCACCCACAGATACGCAGTATTTT
once,TRBJ1-3,TRBV7-6,-,CASRQQQGWGNTIYF,TGTGCCAGCAGACAACAACAGGGATGGGGAAACACCATATATTTT
-,TRBJ2-5,TRBV5-4,-,CASSSTQGKVTQYF,TGTGCCAGCAGCTCCACCCAGGGGAAGGTGACCCAGTACTTC
-,TRBJ2-5,TRBV7-2,TRBD2,CASSILAGGFEETQYF,TGTGCCAGCAGCATATTAGCGGGGGGGTTCGAAGAGACCCAGTACTTC
-,TRBJ2-1,TRBV9,TRBD2,CASSVAGTSGGYNEQFF,TGTGCCAGCAGCGTAGCTGGGACTAGCGGGGGCTACAATGAGCAGTTCTTC
-,TRBJ1-5,TRBV7-2,-,CASRGRTGSNQPQHF,TGTGCCAGCAGGGGGAGGACGGGTAGCAATCAGCCCCAGCATTTT
-,TRBJ1-1,TRBV6-1,-,CASSERGRGAFF,TGTGCCAGCAGTGAAAGGGGTCGAGGAGCTTTCTTT
-,TRBJ2-2,TRBV19,TRBD1,CATQGEQGIPGELFF,TGTGCCACCCAGGGGGAACAGGGAATTCCCGGGGAGCTGTTTTTT
-,TRBJ1-2,TRBV7-2,-,CASSAAMGGYGYTF,TGTGCCAGCAGCGCCGCCATGGGGGGCTATGGCTACACCTTC
-,TRBJ2-5,TRBV5-4,-,CASSLAGVETQYF,TGTGCCAGCAGCTTGGCCGGGGTGGAGACCCAGTACTTC
few,TRBJ1-2,TRBV3-1/TRBV3-2,-,CASSQELSSNYGYTF,TGTGCCAGCAGCCAAGAGTTGTCTTCCAACTATGGCTACACCTTC
-,TRBJ2-7,TRBV5-4,TRBD2,CASSLPLAGEYEQYF,TGTGCCAGCAGCTTGCCTCTAGCGGGGGAGTACGAGCAGTACTTC
-,TRBJ2-1,TRBV7-9,-,CASSPVSSYEQFF,TGTGCCAGCAGCCCCGTCTCGAGCTATGAGCAGTTCTTC
-,TRBJ1-2,TRBV10-3,-,CAINQDNSYGYTF,TGTGCCATCAACCAGGACAATTCCTATGGCTACACCTTC
-,TRBJ1-2,TRBV7-2,TRBD1,CASSLTRQGVVGGYTF,TGTGCCAGCAGCTTAACTCGACAGGGTGTTGTTGGAGGCTACACCTTC
few,TRBJ2-2,TRBV5-1,-,CASSLYGRGELFF,TGCGCCAGCAGCTTGTATGGGAGAGGGGAGCTGTTTTTT